One and the same sample provided the 32 T cell receptor beta chains below, sequenced in a study of T-cell reconstitution after alpha-beta-depleted transplantation in children. A TCRbeta library incorporating unique molecular identifiers was prepared. TCRdb processed the PCR reads anew with MiXCR; each CDR3 protein has one entry. This table holds hundreds of thousands of distinct CDR3 sequences, roughly 17% found once. The specimen comprised PBMCs from the stem cell graft donor, sampled from the stem cell graft. All receptors derive from a human donor who donated a stem cell graft to a child with acute myeloid leukemia.

At least ten counts were recorded for this clonotype. The V and J genes are TRBV20-1 and TRBJ1-5; D is uncertain. V shed 0 bases and J shed 4 bases, with 10 bases lying between them. This CDR3 is built from 14 residues. Germline lookup yields CDR1 DFQATT and CDR2 SNEGSKA (reference sequence). Here the CDR3 reads CSARERLINQPQHF. The CDR3 DNA follows: TGCAGTGCTAGAGAACGGCTGATTAATCAGCCCCAGCATTTT.

The genes are TRBV5-1 and TRBJ1-1, with D possibly being TRBD1 (5 bases). The germline CDR1 and CDR2 sequences are SGHRS and YFSETQ. The CDR3 extends over 14 amino acids. V was shortened by 3 bases and J by 5 bases, with 14 bases between the two germline ends. Here the CDR3 reads CASSSQVLSTEAFF. The DNA of the CDR3 is TGCGCCAGCAGCTCACAGGTTCTAAGTACTGAAGCTTTCTTT. Filled out from reference TRBV5-1 and TRBJ1-1, the complete variable domain reads KAGVTQTPRYLIKTRGQQVTLSCSPISGHRSVSWYQQTPGQGLQFLFEYFSETQRNKGNFPGRFSGRQFSNSRSEMNVSTLELGDSALYLCASSSQVLSTEAFFGQGTRLTVV.

This clonotype was observed at least ten times. This rearrangement joins TRBV5-1 to TRBJ1-6, with D maybe TRBD1 (6 bases). The germline CDR1 and CDR2 sequences are SGHRS and YFSETQ. This CDR3 region has 16 residues. Trimming left V 5 bases short and J 0 bases short, with 12 bases between. In nucleotides, the CDR3 is TGCGCCAGCAGACTTACAGGGCGCTCCTATAATTCACCCCTCCACTTT. Encoded protein: CASRLTGRSYNSPLHF.

In this sample, this clonotype turned up a few times. The V call is TRBV5-1, the J call TRBJ2-1, with D tentatively TRBD1 (6 bases). V lost 0 bases to trimming and J lost 4 bases, with 11 bases between them. The CDR3 runs to 15 residues. Germline V gene sequence: CDR1 SGHRS, CDR2 YFSETQ. CDR3 in DNA: TGCGCCAGCAGCTTGGAGGGACAACAATACAATGAGCAGTTCTTC. Translating it yields CASSLEGQQYNEQFF.

This clonotype came up many times. The chain uses TRBV30 and TRBJ1-2; 9 bases fit TRBD1. From germline, CDR1 is GTSNPN and CDR2 SVGIG (reference sequence). V shed 3 bases, J shed 8 bases, and the junction held 4 bases outside the gene matches. This CDR3 contains 12 residues. CDR3 in DNA: TGTGCCTGGAGCGGGACAGGGAACGGCTACACCTTC. Translation gives CAWSGTGNGYTF. The entire variable domain, with the rest obtained from reference TRBV30 and TRBJ1-2, is as follows: SQTIHQWPATLVQPVGSPLSLECTVEGTSNPNLYWYRQAAGRGLQLLFYSVGIGQISSEVPQNLSASRPQDRQFILSSKKLLLSDSGFYLCAWSGTGNGYTFGSGTRLTVV.

This clonotype was seen many times. The genes are TRBV7-2 and TRBJ2-5; TRBD1 matches at 8 bases. The germline V gene encodes CDR1 SGHTA and CDR2 FQGNSA. Losses at the gene ends were 0 bases for V and 4 bases for J; bases not matched to a gene: 7. CDR3 length: 16 amino acids. CDR3 sequence (DNA): TGTGCCAGCAGCTTAGCAGGGCCAGGGGGCAGAGAGACCCAGTACTTC. Protein sequence: CASSLAGPGGRETQYF.

This clonotype has ten or more counts. The J gene is TRBJ1-5, the V gene TRBV20-1, with D unclear. V lost 3 bases, J lost 1 base, and 7 bases lay in between. CDR3 length: 13 amino acids. The germline CDR1 and CDR2 sequences are DFQATT and SNEGSKA (reference sequence). The CDR3 sequence: CSASAASNQPQHF. The CDR3 DNA reads TGCAGTGCTAGTGCGGCAAGCAATCAGCCCCAGCATTTT.

The chain uses TRBV12-3 or TRBV12-4 and TRBJ1-3; 7 bases align to TRBD1. This CDR3 has 15 residues. J gave up 2 bases and V 6 bases, and 7 bases lay outside the gene matches. CDR3 amino acids: CASRTGTFPGNTIYF. In DNA form, the CDR3 reads TGTGCCAGCAGGACAGGGACGTTCCCTGGAAACACCATATATTTT.

This clonotype was picked up many times. The V call is TRBV4-2, the J call TRBJ2-1; possible D gene TRBD1, 6 bases. The CDR3 is 15 amino acids. Looked up from germline, CDR1 is LGHNA and CDR2 is YNFKEQ. With 1 base removed from V and 1 base from J, the gap between germline ends came to 8 bases. The CDR3 DNA reads as TGTGCCAGCAGCCAAGCAGGGGCATCCTACAATGAGCAGTTCTTC. Translated, it gives CASSQAGASYNEQFF.

This clonotype came up a few times. V usage is TRBV27 and J usage is TRBJ1-4, with D possibly being TRBD1 (5 bases). This CDR3 is built from 15 residues. CDR1 is MNHEY, CDR2 SMNVEV, per germline (reference sequence). Trimming took off 2 bases at V and 5 bases at J, with 12 bases between the two ends. This CDR3 reads CASSLGGDGNEKLFF. The CDR3 region has the DNA TGTGCCAGCAGTTTAGGGGGTGATGGGAATGAAAAACTGTTTTTT.

This clonotype was counted at least ten times. The chain combines TRBV6-6 with TRBJ2-7; D is unclear. Trimming cost V 2 bases and J 3 bases, with 8 bases left between them. CDR3 length: 13 residues. Germline V lookup: CDR1 MNHNY, CDR2 SVGAGI (reference sequence). CDR3 sequence (DNA): TGTGCCAGCAGTTACCTACACCTCTACGAGCAGTACGTC. It is translated as CASSYLHLYEQYV.

The table lists this clonotype with many counts. V and J are TRBV4-2 and TRBJ1-1; the D is unclear. This CDR3 comprises 13 residues. V gave up 1 base and J gave up 7 bases, with 10 bases separating them. Per the germline V gene, CDR1 is LGHNA and CDR2 is YNFKEQ. The CDR3 is CASSQAGRSEAFF. CDR3 nucleotide sequence: TGTGCCAGCAGCCAAGCCGGACGGAGTGAAGCTTTCTTT.

The chain has TRBV11-2 and TRBJ2-7; D is uncertain. Germline CDR1 SGHAT, CDR2 FQNNGV. Trimming cost V 0 bases and J 10 bases, with 10 bases left between them. The CDR3 is made up of 12 amino acids. The CDR3: CASSLDPMGQYF. In nucleotides, the CDR3 is TGTGCCAGCAGCTTAGATCCCATGGGTCAGTACTTC.

This clonotype appeared a few times. The DNA of the CDR3 is TGTGCCATCAGGGACCCCCCCTACAATGAGCAGTTCTTC. It translates to CAIRDPPYNEQFF. This chain uses TRBV10-3 with TRBJ2-1; D remains unclear. CDR3 size: 13 residues. Germline-derived CDR1 and CDR2 are ENHRY and SYGVKD. Trimming took off 6 bases at V and 2 bases at J, with 8 bases between the two ends.

This clonotype was counted many times. This chain links TRBV5-1 with TRBJ2-1, with a weak D call TRBD2 (5 bases). The CDR3 spans 17 residues. CDR1 and CDR2 (germline): SGHRS, YFSETQ. Deletions cut 0 bases from V and 0 bases from J, with 13 bases between. Here the CDR3 DNA reads TGCGCCAGCAGCTTGGGGAGGAGAGGGAGCTCCTACAATGAGCAGTTCTTC. Its translation is CASSLGRRGSSYNEQFF.

This clonotype was observed at least ten times. The J gene is TRBJ2-1, the V gene TRBV4-3; 8 nucleotides align to TRBD1. Germline V gene sequence: CDR1 LGHNA, CDR2 YSLEER. V shed 1 base and J 6 bases; nucleotides not matched to a gene: 8. There are 16 residues in the CDR3. The CDR3 nucleotides are TGCGCCAGCAGCCAAGTGCCCGACAGGGGCGGCAATGAGCAGTTCTTC. It translates to CASSQVPDRGGNEQFF.

V and J are TRBV5-1 and TRBJ2-3, with D perhaps matching TRBD2 (6 bases). V dropped 0 bases and J dropped 3 bases, with 14 bases sitting between them. The CDR3 spans 16 residues. Germline loops: CDR1 SGHRS, CDR2 YFSETQ. The CDR3 coding sequence is TGCGCCAGCAGCTTGGAGCTAGCGCTAGGTACAGATACGCAGTATTTT. Protein sequence: CASSLELALGTDTQYF.

This clonotype appeared many times. This sequence joins TRBV20-1 and TRBJ1-5, with a possible D match to TRBD1 (6 bases). This CDR3 has 13 amino acids. Looked up from germline, CDR1 is DFQATT and CDR2 is SNEGSKA (reference sequence). V lost 4 bases, J lost 5 bases, and 12 bases lay in between. DNA of the CDR3: TGCAGTGCTACATTGCGGACAGATCAGCCCCAGCATTTT. Protein sequence: CSATLRTDQPQHF.

To note about this clonotype: An end of the junction differs from the germline gene, which may be a read error. This rearrangement joins TRBV20-1 to TRBJ1-5; D possibly corresponds to TRBD1 (6 bases). This CDR3 region has 13 residues. Germline-derived CDR1 and CDR2 are DFQATT and SNEGSKA (reference sequence). The CDR3 nucleotides read TGCAGTGCTATGAAAAGGGGGTATCAGCCCCAGAATTTT. Protein sequence: CSAMKRGYQPQNF.

The chain carries TRBV28 and TRBJ1-1; 8 nucleotides align to TRBD1. V trimming: 6 bases; J trimming: 1 base; junction bases outside the gene matches: 7. The germline V gene encodes CDR1 MDHEN and CDR2 SYDVKM. This CDR3 spans 15 amino acids. The CDR3 loop reads CASRNTGGWNTEAFF. In DNA, the CDR3 is TGTGCCAGCAGAAATACAGGGGGATGGAACACTGAAGCTTTCTTT.

This clonotype appeared a few times. The DNA of the CDR3 is TGTGCCACCAGTGCGGGACACTCTAGCAATCAGCCCCAGCATTTT. It specifies CATSAGHSSNQPQHF. The V gene is TRBV24-1, the J gene TRBJ1-5; perhaps TRBD1 as D (6 bases). The CDR3 is 15 amino acids. The V and J ends lost 5 bases and 0 bases respectively, with 10 bases between them. The V gene's germline CDR1 is KGHDR and CDR2 SFDVKD.

This clonotype came up many times. The genes are TRBV29-1 and TRBJ2-5; D gene ambiguous. Looked up from germline, CDR1 is SQVTM and CDR2 is ANQGSEA. V was clipped by 4 bases and J by 5 bases, with 8 bases between them. The CDR3 has 11 amino acids. Written as DNA, the CDR3 is TGCAGCGTTGGCCCAATGGAGACCCAGTACTTC. Translated, it gives CSVGPMETQYF.

The sample holds many counts of this clonotype. CDR3: CASTPDRNNSPLHF. CDR3 nucleotide sequence: TGTGCCAGCACTCCCGACAGGAATAATTCACCCCTCCACTTT. The chain recombines TRBV6-1 with TRBJ1-6; TRBD1 might be the D (6 bases). Deletions cut 7 bases from V and 5 bases from J, with 12 bases between. Germline V gene sequence: CDR1 MNHNS, CDR2 SASEGT. The CDR3 contains 14 residues.

The count of this clonotype is one. This chain links TRBV3-1 with TRBJ1-2, with D hard to call. Germline assignment: CDR1 LGHDT and CDR2 YNNKEL (reference sequence). The CDR3 sequence is 18 residues long. Trimming removed 0 bases from V and 0 bases from J, with 17 bases in between. The CDR3 sequence is CASSQDRARIIPNYGYTF. The CDR3, as DNA: TGTGCCAGCAGCCAAGATCGGGCCAGAATTATTCCTAACTATGGCTACACCTTC.

This clonotype was recorded many times. The chain links TRBV13 to TRBJ2-1; 7 nucleotides match TRBD2. The V gene end was trimmed by 1 base and the J gene end by 5 bases; junction bases not matched to a gene: 2. Germline V lookup: CDR1 PRHDT, CDR2 FYEKMQ (reference sequence). The CDR3 sequence is 14 residues long. CDR3 sequence: CASSLERGHNEQFF. CDR3 nucleotides: TGTGCCAGCAGCTTAGAGCGGGGCCACAATGAGCAGTTCTTC.

The genes are TRBV6-6 and TRBJ1-1; D call uncertain. The CDR3 is 10 residues long. With 4 bases removed from V and 7 bases from J, the gap between germline ends came to 4 bases. Germline CDR1 is MNHNY and CDR2 is SVGAGI (reference sequence). CDR3 in DNA: TGTGCCAGCAGTTCTCATGAAGCTTTCTTT. As protein: CASSSHEAFF.

Details on this clonotype: A read error may account for a junction end that differs from germline. This chain joins TRBV6-1 and TRBJ1-4; D unclear. The CDR3 length is 17 residues. CDR1 is MNHNS, CDR2 SASEGT, per germline. The CDR3 loop reads CASNEPGRHVKDEKLFF. For the CDR3, the DNA is TGTGCCAGCAATGAACCCGGAAGGCACGTTAAAGATGAAAAACTGTTTTTT.

This clonotype was seen more than once but under ten times. The chain employs TRBV20-1 and TRBJ1-1, with D uncertain. The CDR3 covers 12 residues. V lost 5 bases, J lost 5 bases, and 12 bases lay in between. The V gene's germline CDR1 is DFQATT and CDR2 SNEGSKA (reference sequence). The CDR3 DNA is TGCAGTGCTCCGGCCGGGTGGACTGAAGCTTTCTTT. It translates to CSAPAGWTEAFF.

The J gene is TRBJ1-2, the V gene TRBV24-1; D perhaps matches TRBD1 (5 bases). Germline V gene sequence: CDR1 KGHDR, CDR2 SFDVKD. Trimming left V 4 bases short and J 1 base short, with 12 bases between. The CDR3 sequence is 15 residues long. The DNA for the CDR3 is TGTGCCACCAGTGACGCCTCGGGGGTTAACTATGGCTACACCTTC. Translation: CATSDASGVNYGYTF.

This clonotype was observed many times. This chain's CDR3 is CASSLGGSHGYTF. DNA for the CDR3: TGTGCCAGCAGCTTAGGAGGTTCGCATGGCTACACCTTC. The genes are TRBV7-2 and TRBJ1-2; D call uncertain. Trimming shortened V by 1 base and J by 6 bases, and 9 bases separated the two germline ends. Germline V lookup: CDR1 SGHTA, CDR2 FQGNSA. The CDR3 has 13 amino acids.

As concerns this clonotype: This may be a read error: a much more frequent sequence differs by one nucleotide. V and J are TRBV20-1 and TRBJ2-1, with 7 nucleotides matching TRBD2. This CDR3 contains 15 residues. Germline lookup yields CDR1 DFQATT and CDR2 SNEGSKA (reference sequence). DNA of the CDR3: TGCAGTGCTAGAGAGATTAGCGGGCCCTACAATGAGCAGTCCTTC. It translates to CSAREISGPYNEQSF.

The chain is built from TRBV4-1 and TRBJ2-7; D not certain. Germline loops: CDR1 MGHRA, CDR2 YSYEKL. V lost 0 bases, J lost 0 bases, and 9 bases lay in between. This CDR3 has 15 residues. This CDR3 reads CASSQDRTSSYEQYV. The CDR3 nucleotides read TGCGCCAGCAGCCAAGACCGGACGAGCTCCTACGAGCAGTACGTC.